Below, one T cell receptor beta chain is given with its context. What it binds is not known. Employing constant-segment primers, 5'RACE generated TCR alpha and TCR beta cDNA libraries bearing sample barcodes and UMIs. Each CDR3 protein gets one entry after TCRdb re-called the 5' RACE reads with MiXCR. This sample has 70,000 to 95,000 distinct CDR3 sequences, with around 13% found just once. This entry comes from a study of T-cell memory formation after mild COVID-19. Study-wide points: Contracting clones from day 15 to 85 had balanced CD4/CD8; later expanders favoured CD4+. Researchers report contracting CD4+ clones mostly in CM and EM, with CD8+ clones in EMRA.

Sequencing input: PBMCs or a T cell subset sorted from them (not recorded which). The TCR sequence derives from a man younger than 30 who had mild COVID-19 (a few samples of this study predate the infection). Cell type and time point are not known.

The CDR3 protein is CASSAGPLDRPQHF. The CDR3 coding sequence is TGTGCCAGCAGCGCGGGACCGCTAGATAGACCCCAGCATTTT. V and J are TRBV7-8 and TRBJ1-5; perhaps TRBD1 as D (5 bases). Germline CDR1 and CDR2: SGHVS and FQNEAQ. Trimming took 5 bases from V and 10 from J, leaving 18 bases between them. The CDR3 is 14 residues long.